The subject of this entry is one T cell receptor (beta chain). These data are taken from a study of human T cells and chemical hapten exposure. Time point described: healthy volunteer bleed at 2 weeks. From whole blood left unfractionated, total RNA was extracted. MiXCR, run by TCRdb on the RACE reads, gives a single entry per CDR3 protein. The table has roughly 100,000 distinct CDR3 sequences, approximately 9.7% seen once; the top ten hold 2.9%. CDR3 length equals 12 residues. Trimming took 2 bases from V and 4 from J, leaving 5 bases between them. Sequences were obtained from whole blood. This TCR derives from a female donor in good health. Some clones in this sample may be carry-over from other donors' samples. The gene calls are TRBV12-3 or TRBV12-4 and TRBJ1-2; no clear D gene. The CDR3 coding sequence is TGTGCCAGCAGTTTAAATACCTATGGCTACACCTTC. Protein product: CASSLNTYGYTF.